This T cell receptor (beta chain) is from a study of blood T cell repertoires in COVID-19. Study summary: From the United States, Italy and Spain came samples of acute and convalescent COVID-19. PBMCs, B-cell-depleted T cells, or T cells were the source of the cDNA or gDNA that made up the material.

This clone appeared a few times. Authors' analysis steps: Nucleated cell number was recorded as an estimate derived from reference gene primer amplification. TCRdb's copy holds only in-frame clones and misses some; the assay was immunoSEQ multiplex PCR. That table is the source of V, J and clone size, and D and trimming were worked out from the DNA. The sample consists of fewer than 200,000 clones, 80% to 95% of them appearing once. Germline CDR1 SGHTA, CDR2 FQGNSA. The CDR3 spans 14 residues. V trimming: 2 bases; J trimming: 4 bases; junction bases outside the gene matches: 4. The material sequenced was peripheral blood. This clonotype originated in a woman aged 45 to 65 with acute or convalescent COVID-19. This chain links TRBV7-2 with TRBJ1-1, with 7 bases matching TRBD1. Here the CDR3 DNA reads TGTGCCAGCAGCTTACAGGGGGAGGTCACTGAAGCTTTCTTT. It yields the protein CASSLQGEVTEAFF.